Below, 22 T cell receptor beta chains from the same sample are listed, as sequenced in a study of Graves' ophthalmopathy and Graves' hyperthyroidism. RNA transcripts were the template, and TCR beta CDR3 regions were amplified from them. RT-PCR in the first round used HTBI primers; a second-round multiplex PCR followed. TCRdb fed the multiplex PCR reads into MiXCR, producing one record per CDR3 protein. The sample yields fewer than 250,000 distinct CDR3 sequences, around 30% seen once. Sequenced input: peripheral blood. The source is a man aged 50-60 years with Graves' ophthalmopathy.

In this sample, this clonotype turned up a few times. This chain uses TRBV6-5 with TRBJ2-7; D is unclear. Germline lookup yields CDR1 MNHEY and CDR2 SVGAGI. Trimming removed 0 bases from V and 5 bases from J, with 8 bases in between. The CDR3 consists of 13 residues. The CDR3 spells CASSYSRVHEQYF. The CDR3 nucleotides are TGTGCCAGCAGTTACTCCCGGGTCCACGAGCAGTACTTC.

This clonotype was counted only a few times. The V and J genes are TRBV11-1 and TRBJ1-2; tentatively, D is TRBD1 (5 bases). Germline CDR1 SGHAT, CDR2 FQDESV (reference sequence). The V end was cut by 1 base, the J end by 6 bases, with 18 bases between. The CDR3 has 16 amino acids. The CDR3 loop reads CASSLELGVRLNGYTF. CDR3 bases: TGTGCCAGCAGCTTAGAGTTGGGGGTTAGATTGAATGGCTACACCTTC.

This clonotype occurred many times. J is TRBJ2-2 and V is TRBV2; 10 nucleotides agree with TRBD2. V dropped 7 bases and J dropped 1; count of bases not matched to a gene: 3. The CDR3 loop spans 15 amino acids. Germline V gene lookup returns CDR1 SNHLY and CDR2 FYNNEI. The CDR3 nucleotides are TGTGCCAGCAATTTAGCGGGAGGGAACACCGGGGAGCTGTTTTTT. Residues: CASNLAGGNTGELFF.

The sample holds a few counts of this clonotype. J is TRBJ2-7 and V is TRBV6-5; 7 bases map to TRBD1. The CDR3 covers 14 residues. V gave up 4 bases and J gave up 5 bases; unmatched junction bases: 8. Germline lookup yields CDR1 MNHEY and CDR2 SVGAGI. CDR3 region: CASSSQTGVHEQYF. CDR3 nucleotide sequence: TGTGCCAGCAGTTCCCAAACAGGGGTCCACGAGCAGTACTTC.

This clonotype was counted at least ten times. CDR3: CASSDLSEQYF. The CDR3 bases are TGTGCCAGCAGCGACCTCTCCGAGCAGTACTTC. The gene calls are TRBV6-2 or TRBV6-3 and TRBJ2-7; D is undetermined. CDR1 and CDR2 from the germline V gene are MNHEY and SVGEGT. The CDR3 length is 11 residues. V was clipped by 6 bases and J by 6 bases, with 9 bases between them.

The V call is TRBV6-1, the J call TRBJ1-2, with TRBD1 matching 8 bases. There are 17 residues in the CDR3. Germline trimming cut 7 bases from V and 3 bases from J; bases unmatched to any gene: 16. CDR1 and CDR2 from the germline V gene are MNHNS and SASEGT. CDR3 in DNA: TGTGCCAGCACTCCGTATTTAACCGGGACAGGCTACTATGGCTACACCTTC. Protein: CASTPYLTGTGYYGYTF.

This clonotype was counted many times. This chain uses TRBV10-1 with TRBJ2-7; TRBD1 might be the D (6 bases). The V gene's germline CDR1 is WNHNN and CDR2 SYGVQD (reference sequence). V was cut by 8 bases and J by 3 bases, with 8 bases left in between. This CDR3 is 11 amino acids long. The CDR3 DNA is TGCGCCAGCGGGGACATCTACGAGCAGTACTTC. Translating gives CASGDIYEQYF.

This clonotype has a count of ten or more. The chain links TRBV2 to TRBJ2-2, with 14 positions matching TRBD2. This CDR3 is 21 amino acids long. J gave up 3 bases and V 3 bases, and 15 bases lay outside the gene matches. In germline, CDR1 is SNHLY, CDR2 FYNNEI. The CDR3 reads CASSDSGTSGSNRLDTGELFF. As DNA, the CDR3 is TGTGCCAGCAGTGATTCCGGGACTAGCGGGAGTAATAGGTTGGACACCGGGGAGCTGTTTTTT.

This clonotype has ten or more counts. Here the CDR3 reads CASSRDVQSKSYEQYF. In DNA form, the CDR3 reads TGTGCCAGCAGCCGTGATGTACAGAGTAAGTCCTACGAGCAGTACTTC. V gene TRBV13 combines with J gene TRBJ2-7; D gene uncertain. The germline gives CDR1 PRHDT, CDR2 FYEKMQ (reference sequence). V dropped 5 bases and J dropped 1 base, with 18 bases sitting between them. This CDR3 comprises 16 residues.

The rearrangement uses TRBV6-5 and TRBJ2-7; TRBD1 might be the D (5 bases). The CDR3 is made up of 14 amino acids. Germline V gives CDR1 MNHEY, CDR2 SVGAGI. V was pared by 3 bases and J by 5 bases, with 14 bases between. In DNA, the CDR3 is TGTGCCAGCAGTTATTCAGGGTCTCTAAACGAGCAGTACTTC. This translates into CASSYSGSLNEQYF.

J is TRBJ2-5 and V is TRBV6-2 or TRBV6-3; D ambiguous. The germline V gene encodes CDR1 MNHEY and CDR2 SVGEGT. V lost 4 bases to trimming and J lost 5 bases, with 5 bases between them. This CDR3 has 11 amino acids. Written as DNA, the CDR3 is TGTGCCAGCAGTTCGTGGGAGACCCAGTACTTC. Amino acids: CASSSWETQYF.

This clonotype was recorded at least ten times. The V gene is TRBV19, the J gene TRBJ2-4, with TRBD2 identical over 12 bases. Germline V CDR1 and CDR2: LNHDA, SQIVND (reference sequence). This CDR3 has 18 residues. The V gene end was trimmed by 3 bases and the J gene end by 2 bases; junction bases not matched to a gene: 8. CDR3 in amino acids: CASSMASGRAVTKNIQYF. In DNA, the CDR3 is TGTGCCAGTAGTATGGCTAGCGGGAGGGCCGTTACCAAAAACATTCAGTACTTC. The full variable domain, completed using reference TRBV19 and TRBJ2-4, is DGGITQSPKYLFRKEGQNVTLSCEQNLNHDAMYWYRQDPGQGLRLIYYSQIVNDFQKGDIAEGYSVSREKKESFPLTVTSAQKNPTAFYLCASSMASGRAVTKNIQYFGAGTRLSVL.

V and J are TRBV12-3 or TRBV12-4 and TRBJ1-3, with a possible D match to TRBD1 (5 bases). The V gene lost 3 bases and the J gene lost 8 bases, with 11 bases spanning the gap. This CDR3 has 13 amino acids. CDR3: CASSFRQRDTIYF. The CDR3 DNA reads TGTGCCAGCAGTTTCCGACAGCGTGACACCATATATTTT.

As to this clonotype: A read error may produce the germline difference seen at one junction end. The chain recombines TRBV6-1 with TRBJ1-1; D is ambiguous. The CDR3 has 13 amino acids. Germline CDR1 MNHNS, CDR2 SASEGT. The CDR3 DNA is TGTGCCGGCAGTGACGGGGTGTCCACTGAAGCTTTCTTT. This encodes CAGSDGVSTEAFF.

The CDR3 is CASSLVSANTGELFF. CDR3 nucleotides: TGCGCCAGCAGCTTGGTTTCCGCGAACACCGGGGAGCTGTTTTTT. V is TRBV5-1 and J is TRBJ2-2; D unresolved. Germline V gene data show CDR1 as SGHRS and CDR2 as YFSETQ. The CDR3 sequence is 15 residues long. The V end lost 0 bases, the J end lost 0 bases, and 6 bases lay between the germline ends. Looking up the rest from reference TRBV5-1 and TRBJ2-2 gives the full variable domain: KAGVTQTPRYLIKTRGQQVTLSCSPISGHRSVSWYQQTPGQGLQFLFEYFSETQRNKGNFPGRFSGRQFSNSRSEMNVSTLELGDSALYLCASSLVSANTGELFFGEGSRLTVL.

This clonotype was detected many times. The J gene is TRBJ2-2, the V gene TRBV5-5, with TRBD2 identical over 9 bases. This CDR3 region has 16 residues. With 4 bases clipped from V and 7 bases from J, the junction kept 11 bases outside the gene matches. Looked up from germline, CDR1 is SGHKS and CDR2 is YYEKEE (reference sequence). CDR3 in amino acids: CASSPLAREGVGELFF. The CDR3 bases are TGTGCCAGCAGCCCTCTGGCGCGGGAGGGCGTCGGGGAGCTGTTTTTT.

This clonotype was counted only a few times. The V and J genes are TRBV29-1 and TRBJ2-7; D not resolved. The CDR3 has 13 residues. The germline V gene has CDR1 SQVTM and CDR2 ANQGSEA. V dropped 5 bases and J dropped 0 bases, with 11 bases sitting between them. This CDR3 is CSVMWKTSYEQYF. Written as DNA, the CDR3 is TGCAGCGTTATGTGGAAAACCTCCTACGAGCAGTACTTC.

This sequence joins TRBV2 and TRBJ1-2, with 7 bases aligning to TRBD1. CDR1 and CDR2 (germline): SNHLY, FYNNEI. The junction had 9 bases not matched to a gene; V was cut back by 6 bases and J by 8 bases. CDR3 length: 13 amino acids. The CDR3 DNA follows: TGTGCCAGCAGGCATTTGACAGGGAGAGGCTACACCTTC. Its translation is CASRHLTGRGYTF.

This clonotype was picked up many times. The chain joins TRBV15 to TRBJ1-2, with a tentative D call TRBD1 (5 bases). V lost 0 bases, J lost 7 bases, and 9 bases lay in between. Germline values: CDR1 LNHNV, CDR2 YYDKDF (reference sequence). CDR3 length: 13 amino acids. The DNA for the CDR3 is TGTGCCACCAGCAGAGATAATACAGGTGGCTACACCTTC. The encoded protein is CATSRDNTGGYTF.

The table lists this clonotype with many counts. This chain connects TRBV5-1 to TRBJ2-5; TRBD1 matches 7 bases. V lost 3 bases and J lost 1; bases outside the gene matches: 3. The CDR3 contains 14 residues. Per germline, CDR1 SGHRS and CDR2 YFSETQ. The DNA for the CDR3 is TGCGCCAGCAGCTCCGGGACAGCCCAAGAGACCCAGTACTTC. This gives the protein CASSSGTAQETQYF.

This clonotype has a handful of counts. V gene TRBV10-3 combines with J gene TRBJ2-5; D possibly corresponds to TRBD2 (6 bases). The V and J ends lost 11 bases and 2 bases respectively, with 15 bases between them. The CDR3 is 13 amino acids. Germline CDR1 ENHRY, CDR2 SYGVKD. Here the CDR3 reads CAARESLQETQYF. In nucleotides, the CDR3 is TGTGCCGCCCGGGAGAGTTTGCAAGAGACCCAGTACTTC.

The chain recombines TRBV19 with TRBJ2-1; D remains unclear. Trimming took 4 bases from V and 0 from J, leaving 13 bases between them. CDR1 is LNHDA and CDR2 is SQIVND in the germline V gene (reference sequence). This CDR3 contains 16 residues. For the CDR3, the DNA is TGTGCCAGTAGTAAGGCTCACCAGAGCTCCTACAATGAGCAGTTCTTC. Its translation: CASSKAHQSSYNEQFF. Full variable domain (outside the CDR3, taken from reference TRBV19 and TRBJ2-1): DGGITQSPKYLFRKEGQNVTLSCEQNLNHDAMYWYRQDPGQGLRLIYYSQIVNDFQKGDIAEGYSVSREKKESFPLTVTSAQKNPTAFYLCASSKAHQSSYNEQFFGPGTRLTVL.